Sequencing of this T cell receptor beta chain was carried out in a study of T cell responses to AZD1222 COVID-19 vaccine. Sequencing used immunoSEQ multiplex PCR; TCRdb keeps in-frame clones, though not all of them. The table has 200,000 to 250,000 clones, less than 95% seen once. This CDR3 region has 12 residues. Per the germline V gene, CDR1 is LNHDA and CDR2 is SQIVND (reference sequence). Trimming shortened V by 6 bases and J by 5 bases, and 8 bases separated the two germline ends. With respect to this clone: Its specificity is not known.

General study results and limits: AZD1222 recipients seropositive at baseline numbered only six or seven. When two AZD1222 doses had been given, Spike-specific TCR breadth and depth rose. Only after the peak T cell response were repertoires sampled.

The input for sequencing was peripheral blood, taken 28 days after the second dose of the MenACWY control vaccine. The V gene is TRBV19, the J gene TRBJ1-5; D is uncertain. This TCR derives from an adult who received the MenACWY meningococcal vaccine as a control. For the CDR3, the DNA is TGTGCCAGTAGCCCCTGGGATCAGCCCCAGCATTTT. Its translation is CASSPWDQPQHF.